What follows are 29 T cell receptor beta chains derived from one specimen sequenced in a study of naive and memory T cell subsets. An equimolar mix of two oligonucleotides served as the beta constant-region primer for TRBC1 and TRBC2. Four rounds of PCR amplified the ligated cDNA using nested alpha and beta constant-region primers plus SP2. A single record per CDR3 protein comes from TCRdb applying MiXCR to the UMI-ligation and nested PCR reads. The data show roughly 99,000 distinct CDR3 sequences, around 11% seen once. What these receptors recognize is not known. The study, taken as a whole, reports: Naive repertoires, especially CD8, held a few larger clonotypes, possibly memory cells re-expressing CD45RA.

Sequencing input: naive CD4+ T cells from blood. The origin of the receptors is a human donor in good health.

This clonotype has a handful of counts. The chain's CDR3 is CASSPGGAGSNQPQHF. DNA of the CDR3: TGTGCCAGCAGCCCCGGGGGGGCGGGGTCTAATCAGCCCCAGCATTTT. This sequence joins TRBV7-9 and TRBJ1-5, with a tentative D call TRBD1 (6 bases). V was pared by 5 bases and J by 4 bases, with 18 bases between. The CDR3 is made up of 16 amino acids. Germline assignment: CDR1 SEHNR and CDR2 FQNEAQ (reference sequence).

The rearrangement uses TRBV6-2 or TRBV6-3 and TRBJ1-1; the D is unclear. The CDR3 contains 14 residues. Trimming took 8 bases from V and 4 from J, leaving 17 bases between them. Germline CDR1 and CDR2: MNHEY and SVGEGT. The DNA of the CDR3 is TGTGCCAGCCAAGTCCGGTATCGAGGCACTGAAGCTTTCTTT. It translates to CASQVRYRGTEAFF.

Notes on this clonotype: Possible read error: a much larger clone is one base away. J is TRBJ2-1 and V is TRBV6-1; D perhaps matches TRBD2 (6 bases). Germline V gene sequence: CDR1 MNHNS, CDR2 SASEGT. Trimming cost V 2 bases and J 9 bases, with 23 bases left between them. This CDR3 is 17 amino acids long. The CDR3 DNA sequence: TGTGCCAGCAGTGAACTTCCGGGACTCCCTGCCGCAAGTGAGCAGTTCTTC. Protein product: CASSELPGLPAASEQFF.

The rearrangement joins TRBV3-1 to TRBJ2-5; weak D call: TRBD2 (5 bases). The CDR3 is 14 amino acids. Germline V gene data show CDR1 as LGHDT and CDR2 as YNNKEL (reference sequence). Trimming left V 4 bases short and J 2 bases short, with 11 bases between. CDR3 loop: CASSRLTRQETQYF. For the CDR3, the DNA is TGTGCCAGCAGCCGACTAACAAGACAAGAGACCCAGTACTTC.

This clonotype showed up many times. The J gene is TRBJ2-1, the V gene TRBV29-1; 11 bases line up with TRBD1. Trimming at V came to 3 bases and at J to 4 bases, leaving 8 bases not matched to a gene. The CDR3 has 16 residues. Germline V gives CDR1 SQVTM, CDR2 ANQGSEA. This CDR3 reads CSVELGGDRGYNEQFF. CDR3 coding DNA: TGCAGCGTTGAGCTAGGCGGGGACAGGGGGTACAATGAGCAGTTCTTC.

This clonotype showed up many times. The V and J genes are TRBV27 and TRBJ1-1, with D perhaps matching TRBD1 (5 bases). Trimming took 5 bases from V and 4 from J, leaving 14 bases between them. The CDR3 consists of 14 residues. Germline V CDR1 and CDR2: MNHEY, SMNVEV (reference sequence). This CDR3 reads CASSRAGGGTEAFF. The CDR3 region has the DNA TGTGCCAGCAGTAGGGCAGGCGGGGGCACTGAAGCTTTCTTT.

At least ten counts were recorded for this clonotype. This sequence joins TRBV5-1 and TRBJ1-1, with TRBD1 as a possible D gene (5 bases). Per germline, CDR1 SGHRS and CDR2 YFSETQ. V dropped 3 bases and J dropped 1 base, with 7 bases sitting between them. The CDR3 length is 13 residues. The CDR3 DNA follows: TGCGCCAGCAGCTCCGGACAGAACACTGAAGCTTTCTTT. It yields the protein CASSSGQNTEAFF.

This clonotype was recorded many times. The rearrangement links TRBV20-1 to TRBJ1-6, with D perhaps TRBD1 (5 bases). From germline, CDR1 is DFQATT and CDR2 SNEGSKA (reference sequence). The V gene lost 0 bases and the J gene lost 5 bases, with 11 bases spanning the gap. The CDR3 runs 15 residues. CDR3: CSARDFPGNNSPLHF. DNA for the CDR3: TGCAGTGCTAGAGATTTTCCAGGGAATAATTCACCCCTCCACTTT.

The rearrangement joins TRBV20-1 to TRBJ1-4; D ambiguous. CDR3 length equals 12 residues. With 1 base removed from V and 5 bases from J, the gap between germline ends came to 5 bases. Germline V gives CDR1 DFQATT, CDR2 SNEGSKA (reference sequence). The DNA for the CDR3 is TGCAGTGCTAGAGGCCCCAATGAAAAACTGTTTTTT. Protein: CSARGPNEKLFF.

The chain recombines TRBV4-3 with TRBJ1-4; maybe TRBD1 (5 bases). Germline loops: CDR1 LGHNA, CDR2 YSLEER. Trimming shortened V by 4 bases and J by 5 bases, and 8 bases separated the two germline ends. This CDR3 has 13 amino acids. CDR3 protein: CASSRQGNEKLFF. In nucleotides, the CDR3 is TGCGCCAGCAGCCGCCAGGGCAATGAAAAACTGTTTTTT.

This clonotype was observed many times. This chain joins TRBV24-1 and TRBJ2-2, with D possibly TRBD1 on 5 matching bases. Germline V lookup: CDR1 KGHDR, CDR2 SFDVKD. V lost 8 bases and J 3 bases, leaving 9 bases between the germline ends. This CDR3 comprises 13 residues. CDR3 region: CATKGLDTGELFF. CDR3 nucleotide sequence: TGTGCCACCAAGGGGTTAGACACCGGGGAGCTGTTTTTT.

The chain is built from TRBV14 and TRBJ2-7, with TRBD2 matching over 10 bases. The CDR3 extends over 14 amino acids. V trimming: 4 bases; J trimming: 5 bases; junction bases outside the gene matches: 5. Germline CDR1 and CDR2: SGHDN and FVKESK. Written as DNA, the CDR3 is TGTGCCAGCAGCCCTGGACTAGCGGTCGACGAGCAGTACTTC. This encodes CASSPGLAVDEQYF. The full variable domain, in which reference TRBV14 and TRBJ2-7 provide the parts outside the CDR3, is EAGVTQFPSHSVIEKGQTVTLRCDPISGHDNLYWYRRVMGKEIKFLLHFVKESKQDESGMPNNRFLAERTGGTYSTLKVQPAELEDSGVYFCASSPGLAVDEQYFGPGTRLTVT.

This clonotype was picked up a small number of times. This chain connects TRBV3-1 to TRBJ2-7, with a tentative D call TRBD2 (6 bases). This CDR3 comprises 15 residues. The ends were cut back, 6 bases at V and 0 bases at J, with 15 bases in the middle. Germline CDR1 LGHDT, CDR2 YNNKEL (reference sequence). The CDR3: CASSNQAGGSYEQYF. CDR3 nucleotides: TGTGCCAGCAGTAACCAGGCCGGGGGCTCCTACGAGCAGTACTTC.

CDR3 sequence reads: CASSQRLARGNEQFF. The CDR3 bases are TGTGCCAGCAGTCAAAGACTAGCGAGGGGCAATGAGCAGTTCTTC. The V and J genes are TRBV27 and TRBJ2-1; 8 positions agree with TRBD2. V shed 5 bases, J shed 6 bases, and the junction held 9 bases outside the gene matches. Germline CDR1 MNHEY, CDR2 SMNVEV (reference sequence). The CDR3 covers 15 residues.

This clonotype was observed a few times. This chain links TRBV20-1 with TRBJ2-1, with 9 bases fitting TRBD1. CDR1 DFQATT and CDR2 SNEGSKA come from the germline V gene (reference sequence). The junction had 13 bases not matched to a gene; V was cut back by 3 bases and J by 4 bases. The CDR3 has 17 amino acids. The chain's CDR3 is CSARPEHRDRAYNEQFF. The CDR3 nucleotides read TGCAGTGCTAGGCCAGAGCATCGGGACAGGGCGTACAATGAGCAGTTCTTC.

This clonotype was detected many times. CDR3: CASRAGRPRDEQYF. The CDR3 coding sequence is TGTGCCAGCAGGGCCGGGAGGCCGCGTGACGAGCAGTACTTC. This chain connects TRBV27 to TRBJ2-7; 7 bases line up with TRBD2. V gave up 6 bases and J gave up 5 bases; unmatched junction bases: 10. The V gene's germline CDR1 is MNHEY and CDR2 SMNVEV (reference sequence). This CDR3 has 14 amino acids.

The genes are TRBV7-2 and TRBJ1-6; 7 bases line up with TRBD1. Looked up from germline, CDR1 is SGHTA and CDR2 is FQGNSA. Unmatched junction bases numbered 2, after V lost 4 bases and J lost 8 bases. The CDR3 is 13 residues long. This CDR3 reads CASSSDRDSPLHF. CDR3 sequence (DNA): TGTGCCAGCAGCTCTGACAGGGATTCACCCCTCCACTTT. The full variable domain, completed using reference TRBV7-2 and TRBJ1-6, is GAGVSQSPSNKVTEKGKDVELRCDPISGHTALYWYRQSLGQGLEFLIYFQGNSAPDKSGLPSDRFSAERTGGSVSTLTIQRTQQEDSAVYLCASSSDRDSPLHFGNGTRLTVT.

This clonotype came up many times. This sequence joins TRBV7-9 and TRBJ2-1; 10 nucleotides line up with TRBD2. Germline V lookup: CDR1 SEHNR, CDR2 FQNEAQ (reference sequence). After removal of 5 bases from V and 3 bases from J, the junction contained 7 bases not matched to a gene. The CDR3 spans 16 residues. CDR3 in amino acids: CASSKVTSGYYNEQFF. The CDR3 DNA reads TGTGCCAGCAGCAAAGTGACTAGCGGGTACTACAATGAGCAGTTCTTC.

The chain joins TRBV7-2 to TRBJ2-3; no clear D gene. The length of the CDR3 is 14 residues. CDR1 SGHTA and CDR2 FQGNSA come from the germline V gene. The germline V and J ends were trimmed by 4 bases and 2 bases, with 10 bases remaining between them. The CDR3 DNA is TGTGCCAGCAGCTCACACTATAACACAGATACGCAGTATTTT. Residues: CASSSHYNTDTQYF.

This clonotype has at least ten counts. This chain uses TRBV3-1 with TRBJ2-7; 8 bases fit TRBD1. V shed 1 base, J shed 11 bases, and the junction held 4 bases outside the gene matches. The V gene's germline CDR1 is LGHDT and CDR2 YNNKEL (reference sequence). This CDR3 contains 12 residues. The CDR3 nucleotides read TGTGCCAGCAGCCAAGGGCGACAGGGGAAGTACTTC. It encodes CASSQGRQGKYF.

The chain uses TRBV18 and TRBJ2-7; 11 bases match TRBD2. Trimming removed 3 bases from V and 7 bases from J; junction bases left unmatched: 14. The CDR3 has 17 residues. CDR1 and CDR2 (germline): KGHSH, LQKENI. CDR3 residues: CASSPRLAGSSAREQYF. The CDR3 bases are TGTGCCAGCTCACCTCGACTAGCGGGGTCCTCGGCGAGAGAGCAGTACTTC.

The chain carries TRBV5-1 and TRBJ2-3; TRBD2 agrees at 7 bases. The V segment lost 4 bases and the J segment 0 bases; nucleotides outside the gene matches: 8. The length of the CDR3 is 16 residues. CDR1 SGHRS and CDR2 YFSETQ come from the germline V gene. This CDR3 is CASSRGSGDSTDTQYF. In nucleotides, the CDR3 is TGCGCCAGCAGCCGCGGGAGCGGGGATAGCACAGATACGCAGTATTTT.

The rearrangement uses TRBV29-1 and TRBJ2-1; D not certain. The CDR3 runs 13 residues. Per germline, CDR1 SQVTM and CDR2 ANQGSEA. The V gene lost 2 bases and the J gene lost 6 bases, with 11 bases spanning the gap. The CDR3 loop is CSVESPMGNEQFF. For the CDR3, the DNA is TGCAGCGTTGAATCCCCAATGGGCAATGAGCAGTTCTTC.

This clonotype was counted at least ten times. The rearrangement uses TRBV6-2 or TRBV6-3 and TRBJ2-1; D possibly corresponds to TRBD2 (5 bases). Per the germline V gene, CDR1 is MNHEY and CDR2 is SVGEGT. V lost 1 base, J lost 0 bases, and 10 bases lay in between. The CDR3 extends over 16 amino acids. Here the CDR3 reads CASSYFLASSYNEQFF. CDR3 nucleotides: TGTGCCAGCAGTTACTTTCTAGCCAGCTCCTACAATGAGCAGTTCTTC.

There are a few counts of this clonotype. The V and J genes are TRBV11-1 and TRBJ2-1, with 13 bases identical to TRBD2. CDR1 SGHAT and CDR2 FQDESV come from the germline V gene (reference sequence). V gave up 5 bases and J gave up 8 bases; unmatched junction bases: 9. This CDR3 has 16 amino acids. In DNA, the CDR3 is TGTGCCAGCAGCCAAGAACTAGCGGGGGGGATGGATGAGCAGTTCTTC. Translation gives CASSQELAGGMDEQFF.

This clonotype was found many times. The chain employs TRBV20-1 and TRBJ2-1; the D gene could be TRBD1 or TRBD2 (5 bases each). V was pared by 4 bases and J by 7 bases, with 14 bases between. From germline, CDR1 is DFQATT and CDR2 SNEGSKA (reference sequence). This CDR3 has 13 amino acids. CDR3 DNA: TGCAGTGCTATTGGGACCCAAGGAAATGAGCAGTTCTTC. Its translation is CSAIGTQGNEQFF.

A few counts support this clonotype. This chain joins TRBV4-1 and TRBJ2-3, with D perhaps assigned TRBD1 or TRBD2 (6 bases each). Germline-derived CDR1 and CDR2 are MGHRA and YSYEKL. CDR3 size: 17 residues. Trimming shortened V by 0 bases and J by 4 bases, and 17 bases separated the two germline ends. The chain's CDR3 is CASSQDPTGRFADTQYF. CDR3 in DNA: TGCGCCAGCAGCCAAGATCCCACAGGGAGGTTCGCAGATACGCAGTATTTT.

The rearrangement links TRBV6-1 to TRBJ2-7; D is tentatively TRBD1 or TRBD2 (5 bases each). This CDR3 spans 13 amino acids. The germline V gene encodes CDR1 MNHNS and CDR2 SASEGT. V shed 11 bases and J shed 2 bases, with 16 bases lying between them. For the CDR3, the DNA is TGTGCCGGAGGTGGGACGGGAACCTACGAGCAGTACTTC. This translates into CAGGGTGTYEQYF.

The chain is built from TRBV2 and TRBJ1-1; D remains unclear. Germline assignment: CDR1 SNHLY and CDR2 FYNNEI. V was cut by 2 bases and J by 0 bases, with 4 bases left in between. The CDR3 totals 13 residues. In DNA, the CDR3 is TGTGCCAGCAGTGAAATGCTGAACACTGAAGCTTTCTTT. Its translation is CASSEMLNTEAFF.